The 30 T cell receptor beta chains reported below all come from one sample, sequenced in a study of T cells in Graves' hyperthyroidism and ophthalmopathy. RNA transcripts were the template for amplifying TCR beta CDR3 regions. The study used the HTBI primer set for a first-round RT-PCR of the TCR CDR3. TCRdb reanalysed the multiplex PCR reads using MiXCR and keeps one entry per CDR3 protein. The sample has hundreds of thousands of distinct CDR3 sequences, under 20% seen once; the top ten hold around 4%. The sample was blood. The receptors were gathered from a woman in her 30s with Graves' hyperthyroidism.

V gene TRBV20-1 combines with J gene TRBJ2-7; maybe TRBD1 (6 bases). This CDR3 is 14 amino acids long. CDR1 is DFQATT and CDR2 is SNEGSKA in the germline V gene (reference sequence). Trimming cost V 3 bases and J 0 bases, with 12 bases left between them. CDR3 in amino acids: CSARDRQDSYEQYF. CDR3 DNA: TGCAGTGCTAGGGACAGACAGGACTCCTACGAGCAGTACTTC.

This clonotype was observed a handful of times. The rearrangement joins TRBV19 to TRBJ2-1; no clear D gene. Looked up from germline, CDR1 is LNHDA and CDR2 is SQIVND (reference sequence). The CDR3 runs 15 residues. V was cut by 2 bases and J by 0 bases, with 8 bases left in between. CDR3 nucleotides: TGTGCCAGTAGTATATCAGTCAGCTCCTACAATGAGCAGTTCTTC. Translated: CASSISVSSYNEQFF.

This clonotype turned up a few times. The rearrangement uses TRBV19 and TRBJ2-2, with 8 positions matching TRBD2. V was clipped by 8 bases and J by 6 bases; unmatched bases: 8. The length of the CDR3 is 14 residues. Germline V gene lookup returns CDR1 LNHDA and CDR2 SQIVND (reference sequence). In DNA, the CDR3 is TGTGCCAGTTCAGCGGGAGTTCTTTCCGGGGAGCTGTTTTTT. It is translated as CASSAGVLSGELFF.

This clonotype came up many times. This rearrangement joins TRBV12-3 or TRBV12-4 to TRBJ2-3; no clear D gene. Trimming pared 8 bases from V and 5 bases from J, leaving 5 bases between. The CDR3 has 10 residues. CDR3 sequence: CASAVDTQYF. CDR3 in DNA: TGTGCCAGCGCGGTAGATACGCAGTATTTT.

This clonotype was seen ten or more times. This chain uses TRBV2 with TRBJ2-2, with 8 bases fitting TRBD2. The CDR3 contains 17 residues. Germline trimming cut 2 bases from V and 0 bases from J; bases unmatched to any gene: 5. Germline values: CDR1 SNHLY, CDR2 FYNNEI. The CDR3 DNA sequence: TGTGCCAGCAGTGAATCCCCGGGACTAGCGAACACCGGGGAGCTGTTTTTT. It yields the protein CASSESPGLANTGELFF.

This clonotype was counted many times. This chain uses TRBV7-2 with TRBJ1-5; the D gene is possibly TRBD1 (5 bases). Trimming left V 5 bases short and J 6 bases short, with 17 bases between. Germline V gives CDR1 SGHTA, CDR2 FQGNSA. This CDR3 is 15 amino acids long. The CDR3 DNA is TGTGCCAGCAGCCTCGACGGAGGGGAGGGTCAGCCCCAGCATTTT. This translates into CASSLDGGEGQPQHF.

In this sample, this clonotype turned up a few times. V usage is TRBV3-1 and J usage is TRBJ2-2, with TRBD2 matching over 8 bases. The CDR3 spans 15 residues. Looked up from germline, CDR1 is LGHDT and CDR2 is YNNKEL (reference sequence). V lost 2 bases, J lost 7 bases, and 6 bases stayed unmatched. The CDR3 spells CASSQRAGAGGELFF. CDR3 DNA: TGTGCCAGCAGCCAAAGAGCGGGGGCGGGCGGGGAGCTGTTTTTT.

This clonotype was seen ten or more times. The CDR3 loop is CSAHFRGSEQFF. CDR3 bases: TGCAGTGCTCACTTCCGGGGGAGTGAGCAGTTCTTC. The chain carries TRBV20-1 and TRBJ2-1, with D possibly being TRBD2 (6 bases). The V gene lost 5 bases and the J gene lost 9 bases, with 14 bases spanning the gap. CDR3 length: 12 amino acids. CDR1 is DFQATT, CDR2 SNEGSKA, per germline (reference sequence).

This clonotype was counted ten times or more. The CDR3: CASSLFGGREFEQYF. In DNA form, the CDR3 reads TGTGCCAGCAGTTTGTTCGGGGGGCGAGAGTTCGAGCAGTACTTC. This chain uses TRBV12-3 or TRBV12-4 with TRBJ2-7; D might be TRBD2 (7 bases). V lost 3 bases to trimming and J lost 6 bases, with 18 bases between them. The CDR3 is 15 amino acids.

This clonotype was counted many times. V is TRBV27 and J is TRBJ2-1; 11 bases fit TRBD2. This CDR3 has 15 residues. J was trimmed by 4 bases and V by 5 bases; bases with no gene match: 4. Per germline, CDR1 MNHEY and CDR2 SMNVEV (reference sequence). The CDR3 sequence: CASSQRLAGYNEQFF. The CDR3 region has the DNA TGTGCCAGCAGTCAACGACTAGCGGGATACAATGAGCAGTTCTTC.

This clonotype has only a few counts. The V gene is TRBV5-1, the J gene TRBJ2-7, with TRBD2 matching over 11 bases. The V segment lost 4 bases and the J segment 4 bases; nucleotides outside the gene matches: 7. The CDR3 is 15 residues long. The germline gives CDR1 SGHRS, CDR2 YFSETQ. DNA for the CDR3: TGCGCCAGCAGCGTTTCTAGCGGGAGGTTTTACGAGCAGTACTTC. Translating it yields CASSVSSGRFYEQYF.

The table lists this clonotype with many counts. The chain links TRBV2 to TRBJ2-7; the match to TRBD1 covers 9 bases. J was trimmed by 5 bases and V by 2 bases; bases with no gene match: 1. There are 13 residues in the CDR3. Germline V gene data show CDR1 as SNHLY and CDR2 as FYNNEI. CDR3 sequence reads: CASSERDRDEQYF. The CDR3 bases are TGTGCCAGCAGTGAACGGGACAGGGACGAGCAGTACTTC.

The CDR3, as DNA: TGTGCCAGCAGACGGGATGATCTTAACTATGGCTACACCTTC. This translates into CASRRDDLNYGYTF. J is TRBJ1-2 and V is TRBV6-1; D uncertain. The CDR3 runs 14 residues. V shed 6 bases and J shed 1 base, with 12 bases lying between them. Germline CDR1 is MNHNS and CDR2 is SASEGT.

This clonotype was seen repeatedly, ten times or more. CDR3 residues: CASSPLSGNQETQYF. Here the CDR3 DNA reads TGTGCCAGCAGTCCTCTTAGCGGGAACCAAGAGACCCAGTACTTC. The chain carries TRBV28 and TRBJ2-5, with 8 bases lining up with TRBD2. The CDR3 spans 15 residues. The V gene's germline CDR1 is MDHEN and CDR2 SYDVKM. J was trimmed by 0 bases and V by 5 bases; bases with no gene match: 5.

This clonotype was seen repeatedly, ten times or more. The chain has TRBV3-1 and TRBJ2-3; D gene uncertain. From germline, CDR1 is LGHDT and CDR2 YNNKEL (reference sequence). The CDR3 length is 13 residues. The V end was cut by 7 bases, the J end by 2 bases, with 10 bases between. The CDR3: CASTLSATDTQYF. The CDR3, as DNA: TGTGCCAGCACCTTATCAGCCACAGATACGCAGTATTTT.

This clonotype was seen repeatedly, ten times or more. The CDR3 here is CATTYATNEKLFF. Here the CDR3 DNA reads TGTGCCACCACGTACGCAACTAATGAAAAACTGTTTTTT. The chain is built from TRBV28 and TRBJ1-4, with D unclear. V lost 10 bases to trimming and J lost 0 bases, with 9 bases between them. From germline, CDR1 is MDHEN and CDR2 SYDVKM. The CDR3 totals 13 residues.

This clonotype was seen only a few times. The gene calls are TRBV6-5 and TRBJ2-7; D gene ambiguous. The CDR3 covers 16 residues. Germline CDR1 MNHEY, CDR2 SVGAGI. V was cut by 2 bases and J by 5 bases, with 19 bases left in between. CDR3 nucleotide sequence: TGTGCCAGCAGTTACCCAATGACCCCTTCGGGCAACGAGCAGTACTTC. This gives the protein CASSYPMTPSGNEQYF.

The chain employs TRBV4-1 and TRBJ2-7, with D possibly called TRBD1 or TRBD2 (5 bases each). Trimming left V 2 bases short and J 0 bases short, with 17 bases between. Per the germline V gene, CDR1 is MGHRA and CDR2 is YSYEKL. This CDR3 region has 17 residues. CDR3 nucleotides: TGCGCCAGCAGCCAATCGGGGTCGGACACCAGCTCCTACGAGCAGTACTTC. Residues: CASSQSGSDTSSYEQYF.

The table lists this clonotype with many counts. This sequence joins TRBV28 and TRBJ2-7, with TRBD2 matching 13 bases. The germline V gene encodes CDR1 MDHEN and CDR2 SYDVKM. CDR3 length equals 13 residues. The junction had 1 base not matched to a gene; V was cut back by 7 bases and J by 4 bases. CDR3 nucleotide sequence: TGTGCCAGCATGACTAGCGGGAGGTACGAGCAGTACTTC. Translating gives CASMTSGRYEQYF.

This clonotype was seen at least ten times. This chain uses TRBV18 with TRBJ2-1; TRBD2 is a possible D gene (5 bases). In germline, CDR1 is KGHSH, CDR2 LQKENI. This CDR3 has 13 residues. Between the trimmed V and J ends, which lost 6 bases and 8 bases, there was a span of 14 bases. DNA for the CDR3: TGTGCCAGCTCTGCAGCGGAGTTAGATGAGCAGTTCTTC. Translating gives CASSAAELDEQFF.

The rearrangement links TRBV4-2 to TRBJ2-3; tentative D call: TRBD2 (6 bases). Looked up from germline, CDR1 is LGHNA and CDR2 is YNFKEQ. The CDR3 runs to 16 residues. V gave up 4 bases and J gave up 0 bases, with 14 bases separating them. The CDR3 DNA is TGTGCCAGCAGCCGAGAAGGAGGGTCCAGCACAGATACGCAGTATTTT. Its translation: CASSREGGSSTDTQYF.

The chain employs TRBV11-3 and TRBJ2-6, with 13 positions matching TRBD2. The CDR3 consists of 14 residues. CDR1 and CDR2 from the germline V gene are SGHNT and YENEEA. J gave up 13 bases and V 4 bases, and 4 bases lay outside the gene matches. The DNA for the CDR3 is TGTGCCAGCAGCTCACTGACTAGCGGGAGGGTCCTGACTTTC. Amino acids: CASSSLTSGRVLTF.

This clonotype was recorded a few times. The V gene is TRBV7-3, the J gene TRBJ2-6; the D is unclear. CDR3 length: 19 residues. The V gene lost 0 bases and the J gene lost 0 bases, with 15 bases spanning the gap. CDR1 is SGHTA, CDR2 FQGTGA, per germline. This CDR3 is CASSLTGRPLRSGANVLTF. CDR3 DNA: TGTGCCAGCAGCTTAACCGGGCGACCCCTTCGCTCTGGGGCCAACGTCCTGACTTTC. Complete variable domain (other parts from reference TRBV7-3 and TRBJ2-6): GAGVSQTPSNKVTEKGKYVELRCDPISGHTALYWYRQSLGQGPEFLIYFQGTGAADDSGLPNDRFFAVRPEGSVSTLKIQRTERGDSAVYLCASSLTGRPLRSGANVLTFGAGSRLTVL.

In this sample, this clonotype turned up a few times. The V gene is TRBV7-6, the J gene TRBJ2-1; 7 nucleotides align to TRBD2. CDR1 is SGHVS, CDR2 FNYEAQ, per germline. With V trimmed by 4 bases and J by 8 bases, 11 bases remained unmatched. The CDR3 spans 15 residues. The CDR3 reads CASSWAAGVFDEQFF. The CDR3 coding sequence is TGTGCCAGCAGCTGGGCGGCGGGAGTGTTCGATGAGCAGTTCTTC.

V and J are TRBV6-1 and TRBJ1-1; possible D gene TRBD1, 6 bases. Trimming stripped 3 bases from V and 1 base from J, with 12 bases between. Per germline, CDR1 MNHNS and CDR2 SASEGT. This CDR3 has 15 residues. CDR3 in amino acids: CASSDRGRENTEAFF. Here the CDR3 DNA reads TGTGCCAGCAGTGATCGGGGGCGCGAGAACACTGAAGCTTTCTTT.

This clonotype was observed at least ten times. The rearrangement links TRBV28 to TRBJ2-1; D uncertain. This CDR3 spans 15 amino acids. V lost 7 bases and J lost 11, with 24 bases in between. CDR1 and CDR2 from the germline V gene are MDHEN and SYDVKM. The CDR3 DNA is TGTGCCAGCAATCCGACTCCGGCCGTAAGATTGAAGCAGTTCTTC. Its translation is CASNPTPAVRLKQFF.

The chain carries TRBV27 and TRBJ2-7; 9 bases fit TRBD2. V lost 0 bases and J lost 3; bases outside the gene matches: 3. The CDR3 covers 15 residues. The V gene's germline CDR1 is MNHEY and CDR2 SMNVEV (reference sequence). The CDR3 loop reads CASSLSGLAVYEQYF. As DNA, the CDR3 is TGTGCCAGCAGTTTATCGGGACTAGCCGTCTACGAGCAGTACTTC.

The J gene is TRBJ1-1, the V gene TRBV29-1, with D unresolved. Trimming removed 4 bases at V and 4 bases at J, with 7 bases between. CDR3 length equals 11 residues. The germline CDR1 and CDR2 sequences are SQVTM and ANQGSEA. The CDR3 DNA sequence: TGCAGCGTTGTAGTTTCCACTGAAGCTTTCTTT. Its protein is CSVVVSTEAFF.

There are a few counts of this clonotype. This chain connects TRBV5-1 to TRBJ1-1, with 7 bases identical to TRBD1. Germline V gives CDR1 SGHRS, CDR2 YFSETQ. This CDR3 is 15 amino acids long. The ends lost 0 bases at V and 4 bases at J; junction bases unmatched: 6. For the CDR3, the DNA is TGCGCCAGCAGCTTGGATCGACAGGGTGCCACTGAAGCTTTCTTT. This encodes CASSLDRQGATEAFF. Using reference TRBV5-1 and TRBJ1-1 for the parts outside the CDR3, the full variable domain is KAGVTQTPRYLIKTRGQQVTLSCSPISGHRSVSWYQQTPGQGLQFLFEYFSETQRNKGNFPGRFSGRQFSNSRSEMNVSTLELGDSALYLCASSLDRQGATEAFFGQGTRLTVV.

This clonotype was counted many times. This sequence joins TRBV6-1 and TRBJ2-7; the D gene is possibly TRBD1 (6 bases). This CDR3 contains 15 residues. Germline CDR1 is MNHNS and CDR2 is SASEGT. V was pared by 5 bases and J by 0 bases, with 14 bases between. The CDR3: CASSQGMAPSYEQYF. CDR3 bases: TGTGCCAGCAGTCAGGGGATGGCCCCCTCCTACGAGCAGTACTTC.